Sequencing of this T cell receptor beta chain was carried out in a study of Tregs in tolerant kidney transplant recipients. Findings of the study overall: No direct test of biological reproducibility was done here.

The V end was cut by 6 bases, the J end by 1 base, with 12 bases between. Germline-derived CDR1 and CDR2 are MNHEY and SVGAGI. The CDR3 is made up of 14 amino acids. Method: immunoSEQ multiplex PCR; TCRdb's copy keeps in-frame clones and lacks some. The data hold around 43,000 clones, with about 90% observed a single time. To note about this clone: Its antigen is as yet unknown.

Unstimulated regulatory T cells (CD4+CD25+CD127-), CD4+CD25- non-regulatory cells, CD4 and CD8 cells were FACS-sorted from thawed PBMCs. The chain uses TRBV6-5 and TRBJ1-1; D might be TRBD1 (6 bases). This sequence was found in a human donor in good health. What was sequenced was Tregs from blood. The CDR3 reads CASRARGANTEAFF. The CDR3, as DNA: TGTGCCAGCAGAGCCAGGGGAGCGAACACTGAAGCTTTCTTT.